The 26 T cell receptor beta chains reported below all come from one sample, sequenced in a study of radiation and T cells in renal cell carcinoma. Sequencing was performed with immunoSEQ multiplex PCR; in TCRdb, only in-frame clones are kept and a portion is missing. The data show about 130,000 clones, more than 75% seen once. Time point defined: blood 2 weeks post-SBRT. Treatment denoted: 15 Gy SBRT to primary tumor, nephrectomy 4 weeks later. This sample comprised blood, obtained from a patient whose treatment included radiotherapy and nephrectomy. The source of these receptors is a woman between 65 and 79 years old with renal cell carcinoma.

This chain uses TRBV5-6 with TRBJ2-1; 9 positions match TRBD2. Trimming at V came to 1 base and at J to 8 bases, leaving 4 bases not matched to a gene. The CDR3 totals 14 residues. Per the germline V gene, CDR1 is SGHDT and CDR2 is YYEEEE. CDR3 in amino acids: CASSLSGGSDEQFF. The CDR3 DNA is TGTGCCAGCAGCTTGAGCGGGGGGTCGGATGAGCAGTTCTTC.

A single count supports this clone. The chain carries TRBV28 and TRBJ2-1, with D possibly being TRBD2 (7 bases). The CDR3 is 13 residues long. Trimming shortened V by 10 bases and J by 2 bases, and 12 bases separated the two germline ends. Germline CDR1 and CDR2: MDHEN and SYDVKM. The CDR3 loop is CATGGPPYNEQFF. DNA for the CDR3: TGTGCCACCGGGGGGCCGCCCTACAATGAGCAGTTCTTC.

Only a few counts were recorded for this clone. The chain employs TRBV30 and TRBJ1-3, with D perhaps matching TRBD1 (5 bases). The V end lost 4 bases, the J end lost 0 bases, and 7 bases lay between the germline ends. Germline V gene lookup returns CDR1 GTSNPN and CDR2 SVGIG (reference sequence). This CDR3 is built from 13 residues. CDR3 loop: CAWNGGSGNTIYF. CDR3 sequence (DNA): TGTGCCTGGAATGGGGGCTCTGGAAACACCATATATTTT.

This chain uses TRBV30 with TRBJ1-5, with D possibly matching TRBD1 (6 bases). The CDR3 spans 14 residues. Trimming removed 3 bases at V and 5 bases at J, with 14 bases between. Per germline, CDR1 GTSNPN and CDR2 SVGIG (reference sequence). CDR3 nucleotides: TGTGCCTGGAGCCAGGGGAAGGTCGATCAGCCCCAGCATTTT. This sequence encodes CAWSQGKVDQPQHF. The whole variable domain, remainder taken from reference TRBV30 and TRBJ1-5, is SQTIHQWPATLVQPVGSPLSLECTVEGTSNPNLYWYRQAAGRGLQLLFYSVGIGQISSEVPQNLSASRPQDRQFILSSKKLLLSDSGFYLCAWSQGKVDQPQHFGDGTRLSIL.

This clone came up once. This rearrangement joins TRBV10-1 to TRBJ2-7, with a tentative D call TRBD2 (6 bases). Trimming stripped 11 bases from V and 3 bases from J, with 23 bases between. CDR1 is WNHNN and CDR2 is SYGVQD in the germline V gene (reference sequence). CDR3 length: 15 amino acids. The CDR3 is CAPSAGLAHDYEQYF. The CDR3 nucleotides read TGCGCCCCATCAGCTGGGCTAGCGCACGACTACGAGCAGTACTTC.

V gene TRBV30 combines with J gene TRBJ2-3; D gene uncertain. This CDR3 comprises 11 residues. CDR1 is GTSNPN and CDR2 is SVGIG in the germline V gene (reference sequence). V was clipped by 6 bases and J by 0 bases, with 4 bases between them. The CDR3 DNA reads TGTGCCTGTCAGAGCACAGATACGCAGTATTTT. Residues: CACQSTDTQYF. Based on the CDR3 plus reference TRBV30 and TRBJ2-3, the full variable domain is SQTIHQWPATLVQPVGSPLSLECTVEGTSNPNLYWYRQAAGRGLQLLFYSVGIGQISSEVPQNLSASRPQDRQFILSSKKLLLSDSGFYLCACQSTDTQYFGPGTRLTVL.

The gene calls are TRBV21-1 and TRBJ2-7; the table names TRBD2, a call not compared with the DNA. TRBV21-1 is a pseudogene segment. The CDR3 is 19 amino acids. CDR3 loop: CASSKPKRRAGPNSYEQYF. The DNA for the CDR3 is TGTGCCAGCAGCAAACCTAAGAGGCGGGCGGGGCCGAACTCCTACGAGCAGTACTTC.

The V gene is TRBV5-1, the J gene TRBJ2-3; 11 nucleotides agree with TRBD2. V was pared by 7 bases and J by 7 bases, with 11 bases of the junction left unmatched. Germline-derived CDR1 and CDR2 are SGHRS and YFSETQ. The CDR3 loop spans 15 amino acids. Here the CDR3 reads CASSLAGGLGNTQYF. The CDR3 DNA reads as TGCGCCAGCTCCTTAGCGGGGGGGTTAGGGAATACGCAGTATTTT.

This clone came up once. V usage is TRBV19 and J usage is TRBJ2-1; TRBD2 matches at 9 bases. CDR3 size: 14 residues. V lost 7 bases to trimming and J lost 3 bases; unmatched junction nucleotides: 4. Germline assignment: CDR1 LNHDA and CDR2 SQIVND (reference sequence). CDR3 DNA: TGTGCCAGTAAAGATAGCGGGGGCTACAATGAGCAGTTCTTC. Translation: CASKDSGGYNEQFF.

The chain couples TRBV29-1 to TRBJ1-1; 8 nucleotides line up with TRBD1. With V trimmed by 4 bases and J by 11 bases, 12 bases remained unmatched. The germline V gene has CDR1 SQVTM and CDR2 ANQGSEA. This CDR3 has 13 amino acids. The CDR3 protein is CSVGQGAQGIAFF. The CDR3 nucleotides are TGCAGCGTTGGGCAGGGGGCGCAGGGCATCGCTTTCTTT. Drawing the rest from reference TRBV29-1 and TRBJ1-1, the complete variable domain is SAVISQKPSRDICQRGTSLTIQCQVDSQVTMMFWYRQQPGQSLTLIATANQGSEATYESGFVIDKFPISRPNLTFSTLTVSNMSPEDSSIYLCSVGQGAQGIAFFGQGTRLTVV.

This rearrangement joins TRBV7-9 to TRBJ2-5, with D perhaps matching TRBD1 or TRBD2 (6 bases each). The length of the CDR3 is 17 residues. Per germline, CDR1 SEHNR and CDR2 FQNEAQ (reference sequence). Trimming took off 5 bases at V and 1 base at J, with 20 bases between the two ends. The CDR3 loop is CASSRGGPTLTQETQYF. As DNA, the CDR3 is TGTGCCAGCAGCCGAGGGGGGCCGACCTTGACCCAAGAGACCCAGTACTTC.

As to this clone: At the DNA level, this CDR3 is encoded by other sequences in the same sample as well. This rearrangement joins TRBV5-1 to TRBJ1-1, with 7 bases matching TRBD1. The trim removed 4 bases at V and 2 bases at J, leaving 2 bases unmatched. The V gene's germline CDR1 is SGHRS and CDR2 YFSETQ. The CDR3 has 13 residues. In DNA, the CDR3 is TGCGCCAGCAGCAGGACAGGTAACACTGAAGCTTTCTTT. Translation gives CASSRTGNTEAFF.

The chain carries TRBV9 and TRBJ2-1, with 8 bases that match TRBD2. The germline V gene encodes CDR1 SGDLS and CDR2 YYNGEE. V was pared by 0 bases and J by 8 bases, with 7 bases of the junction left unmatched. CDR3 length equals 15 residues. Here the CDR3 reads CASSVEAGGPDEQFF. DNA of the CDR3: TGTGCCAGCAGCGTAGAGGCGGGGGGACCCGATGAGCAGTTCTTC.

The CDR3: CAWSVEGGKANYGYTF. The CDR3 DNA follows: TGTGCCTGGAGTGTAGAGGGCGGAAAAGCTAACTATGGCTACACCTTC. The chain has TRBV30 and TRBJ1-2; no reliable D call. Germline CDR1 reads GTSNPN; CDR2 reads SVGIG (reference sequence). V was pared by 0 bases and J by 0 bases, with 14 bases between. The CDR3 consists of 16 residues.

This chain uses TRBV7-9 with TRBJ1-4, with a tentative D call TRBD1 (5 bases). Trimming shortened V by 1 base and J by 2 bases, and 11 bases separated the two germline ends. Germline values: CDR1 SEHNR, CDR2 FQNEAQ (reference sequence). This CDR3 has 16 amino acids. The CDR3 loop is CASSLGGANTNEKLFF. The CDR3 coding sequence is TGTGCCAGCAGCTTAGGCGGGGCGAATACTAATGAAAAACTGTTTTTT.

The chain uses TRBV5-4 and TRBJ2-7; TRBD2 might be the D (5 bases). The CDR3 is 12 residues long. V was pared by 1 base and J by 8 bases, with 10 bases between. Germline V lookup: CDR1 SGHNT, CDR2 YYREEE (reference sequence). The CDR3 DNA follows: TGTGCCAGCAGCTTGATTGAGGGTCAGCAGTACTTC. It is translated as CASSLIEGQQYF. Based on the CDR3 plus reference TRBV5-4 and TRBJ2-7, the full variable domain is ETGVTQSPTHLIKTRGQQVTLRCSSQSGHNTVSWYQQALGQGPQFIFQYYREEENGRGNFPPRFSGLQFPNYSSELNVNALELDDSALYLCASSLIEGQQYFGPGTRLTVT.

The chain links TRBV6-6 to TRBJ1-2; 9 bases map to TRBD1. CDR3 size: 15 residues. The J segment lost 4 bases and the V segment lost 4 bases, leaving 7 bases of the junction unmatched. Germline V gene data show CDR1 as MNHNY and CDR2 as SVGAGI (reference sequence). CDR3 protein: CASSLQGALGYGYTF. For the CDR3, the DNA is TGTGCCAGCAGTTTACAGGGGGCGCTTGGCTATGGCTACACCTTC.

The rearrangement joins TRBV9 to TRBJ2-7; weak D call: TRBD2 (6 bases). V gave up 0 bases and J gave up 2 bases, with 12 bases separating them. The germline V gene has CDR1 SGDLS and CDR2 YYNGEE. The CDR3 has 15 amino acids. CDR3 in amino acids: CASSVGGTGTYEQYF. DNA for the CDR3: TGTGCCAGCAGCGTAGGCGGGACTGGGACCTACGAGCAGTACTTC. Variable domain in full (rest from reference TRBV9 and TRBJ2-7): DSGVTQTPKHLITATGQRVTLRCSPRSGDLSVYWYQQSLDQGLQFLIQYYNGEERAKGNILERFSAQQFPDLHSELNLSSLELGDSALYFCASSVGGTGTYEQYFGPGTRLTVT.

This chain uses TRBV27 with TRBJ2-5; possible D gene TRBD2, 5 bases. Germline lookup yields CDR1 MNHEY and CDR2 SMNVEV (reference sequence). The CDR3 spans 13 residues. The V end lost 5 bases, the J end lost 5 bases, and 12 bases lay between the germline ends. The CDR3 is CASSPTSRETQYF. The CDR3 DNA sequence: TGTGCCAGCAGTCCTACTAGTCGGGAGACCCAGTACTTC.

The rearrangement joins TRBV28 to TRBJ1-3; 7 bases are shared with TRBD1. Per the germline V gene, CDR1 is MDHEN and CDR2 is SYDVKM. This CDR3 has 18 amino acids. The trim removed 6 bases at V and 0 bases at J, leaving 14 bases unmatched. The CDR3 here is CASSLWMTGPRSGNTIYF. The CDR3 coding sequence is TGTGCCAGCAGCCTATGGATGACAGGGCCGCGCTCTGGAAACACCATATATTTT.

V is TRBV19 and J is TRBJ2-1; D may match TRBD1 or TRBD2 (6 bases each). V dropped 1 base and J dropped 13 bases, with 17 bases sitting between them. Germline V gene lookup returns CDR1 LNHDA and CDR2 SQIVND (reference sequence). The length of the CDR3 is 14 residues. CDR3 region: CASSIVPGAVRQFF. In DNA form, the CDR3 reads TGTGCCAGTAGTATAGTTCCGGGGGCGGTGAGACAGTTCTTC.

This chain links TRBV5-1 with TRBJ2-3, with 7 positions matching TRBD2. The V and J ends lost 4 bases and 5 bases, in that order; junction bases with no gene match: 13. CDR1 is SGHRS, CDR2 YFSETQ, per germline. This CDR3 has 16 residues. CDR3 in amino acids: CASSLGGTGREDTQYF. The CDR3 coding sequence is TGCGCCAGCAGCCTGGGCGGGACTGGGAGGGAAGATACGCAGTATTTT.

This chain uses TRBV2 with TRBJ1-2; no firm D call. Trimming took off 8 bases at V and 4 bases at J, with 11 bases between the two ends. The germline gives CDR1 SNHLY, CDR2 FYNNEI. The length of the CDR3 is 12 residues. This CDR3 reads CASFPSSYGYTF. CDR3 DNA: TGTGCCAGCTTTCCCAGTAGCTATGGCTACACCTTC.

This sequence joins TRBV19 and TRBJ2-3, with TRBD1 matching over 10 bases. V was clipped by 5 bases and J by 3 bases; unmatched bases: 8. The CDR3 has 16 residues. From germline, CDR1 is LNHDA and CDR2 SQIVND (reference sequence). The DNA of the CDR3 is TGTGCCAGTAGTTCCGACAGGGGGCGAGTAACAGATACGCAGTATTTT. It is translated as CASSSDRGRVTDTQYF.

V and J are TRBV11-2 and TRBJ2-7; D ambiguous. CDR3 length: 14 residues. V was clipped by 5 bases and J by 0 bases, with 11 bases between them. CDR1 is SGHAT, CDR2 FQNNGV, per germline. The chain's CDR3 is CASSPRSSSYEQYF. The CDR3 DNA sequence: TGTGCCAGCAGCCCTCGGTCTTCCTCCTACGAGCAGTACTTC.

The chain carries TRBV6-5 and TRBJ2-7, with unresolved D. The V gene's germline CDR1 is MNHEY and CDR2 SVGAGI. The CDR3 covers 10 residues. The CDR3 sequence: CATGDYEQYF. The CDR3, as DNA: TGTGCGACCGGAGACTACGAGCAGTACTTC.